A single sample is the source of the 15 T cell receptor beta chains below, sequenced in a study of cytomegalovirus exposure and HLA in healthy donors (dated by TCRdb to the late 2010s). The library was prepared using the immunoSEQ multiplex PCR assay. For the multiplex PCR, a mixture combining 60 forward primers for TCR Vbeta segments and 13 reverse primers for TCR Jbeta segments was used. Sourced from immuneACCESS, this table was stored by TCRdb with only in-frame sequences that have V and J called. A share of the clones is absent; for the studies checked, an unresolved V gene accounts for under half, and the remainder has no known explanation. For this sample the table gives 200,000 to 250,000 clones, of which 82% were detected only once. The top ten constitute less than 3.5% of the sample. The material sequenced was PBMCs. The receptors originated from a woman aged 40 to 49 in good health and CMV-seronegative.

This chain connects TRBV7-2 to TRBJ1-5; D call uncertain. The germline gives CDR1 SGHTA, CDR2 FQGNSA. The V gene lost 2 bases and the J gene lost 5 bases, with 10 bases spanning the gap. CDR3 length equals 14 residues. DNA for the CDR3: TGTGCCAGCAGCTTATTCTCGAGAGATCAGCCCCAGCATTTT. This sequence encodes CASSLFSRDQPQHF.

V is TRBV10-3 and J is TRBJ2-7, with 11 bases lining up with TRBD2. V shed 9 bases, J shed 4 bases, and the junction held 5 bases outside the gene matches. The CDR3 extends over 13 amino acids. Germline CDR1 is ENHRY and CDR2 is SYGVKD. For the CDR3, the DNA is TGTGCCATAGGATCTAGCGGGAGGTACGAGCAGTACTTC. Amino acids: CAIGSSGRYEQYF.

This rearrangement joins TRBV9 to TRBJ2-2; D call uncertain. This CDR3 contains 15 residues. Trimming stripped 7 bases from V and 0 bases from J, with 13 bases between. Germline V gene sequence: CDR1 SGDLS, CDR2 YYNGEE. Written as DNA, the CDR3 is TGTGCCAGCGCCGTTGGCCAGACGAACACCGGGGAGCTGTTTTTT. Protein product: CASAVGQTNTGELFF.

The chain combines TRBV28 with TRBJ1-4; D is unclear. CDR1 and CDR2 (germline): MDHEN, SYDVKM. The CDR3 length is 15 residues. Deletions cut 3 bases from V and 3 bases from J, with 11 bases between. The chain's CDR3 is CASSFLGVSNEKLFF. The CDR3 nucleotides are TGTGCCAGCAGTTTTCTGGGCGTATCTAATGAAAAACTGTTTTTT.

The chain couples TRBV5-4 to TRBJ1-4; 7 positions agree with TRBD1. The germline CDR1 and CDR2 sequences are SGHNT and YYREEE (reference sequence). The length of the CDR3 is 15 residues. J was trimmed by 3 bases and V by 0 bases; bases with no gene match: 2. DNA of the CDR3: TGTGCCAGCAGCTTGGAGGGGGCGTCTAATGAAAAACTGTTTTTT. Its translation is CASSLEGASNEKLFF.

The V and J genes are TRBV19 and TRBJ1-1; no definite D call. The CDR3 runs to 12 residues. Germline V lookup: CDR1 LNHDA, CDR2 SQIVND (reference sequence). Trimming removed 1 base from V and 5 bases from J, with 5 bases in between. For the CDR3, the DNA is TGTGCCAGTAGTATAGGCCAGACTGAAGCTTTCTTT. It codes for CASSIGQTEAFF. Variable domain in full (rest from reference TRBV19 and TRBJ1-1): DGGITQSPKYLFRKEGQNVTLSCEQNLNHDAMYWYRQDPGQGLRLIYYSQIVNDFQKGDIAEGYSVSREKKESFPLTVTSAQKNPTAFYLCASSIGQTEAFFGQGTRLTVV.

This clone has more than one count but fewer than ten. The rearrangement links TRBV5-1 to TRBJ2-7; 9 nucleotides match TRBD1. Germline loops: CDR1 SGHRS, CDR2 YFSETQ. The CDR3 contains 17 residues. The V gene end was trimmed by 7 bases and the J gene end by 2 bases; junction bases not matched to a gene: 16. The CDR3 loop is CASSTPATGQGTYEQYF. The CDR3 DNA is TGCGCCAGCTCGACACCCGCAACGGGACAGGGTACCTACGAGCAGTACTTC.

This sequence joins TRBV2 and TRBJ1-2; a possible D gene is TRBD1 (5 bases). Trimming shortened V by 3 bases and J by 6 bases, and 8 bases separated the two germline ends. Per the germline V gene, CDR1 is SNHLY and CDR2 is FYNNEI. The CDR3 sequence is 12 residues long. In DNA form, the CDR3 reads TGTGCCAGCAGTGAGCAGGGAAATGGCTACACCTTC. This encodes CASSEQGNGYTF. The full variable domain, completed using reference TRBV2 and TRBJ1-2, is EPEVTQTPSHQVTQMGQEVILRCVPISNHLYFYWYRQILGQKVEFLVSFYNNEISEKSEIFDDQFSVERPDGSNFTLKIRSTKLEDSAMYFCASSEQGNGYTFGSGTRLTVV.

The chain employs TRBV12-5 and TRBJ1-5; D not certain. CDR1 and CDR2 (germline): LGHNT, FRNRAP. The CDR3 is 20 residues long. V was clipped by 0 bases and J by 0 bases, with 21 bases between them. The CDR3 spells CASGLVSRGLRRYSNQPQHF. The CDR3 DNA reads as TGTGCTAGTGGTTTGGTTTCGCGCGGCCTCCGCCGTTATAGCAATCAGCCCCAGCATTTT.

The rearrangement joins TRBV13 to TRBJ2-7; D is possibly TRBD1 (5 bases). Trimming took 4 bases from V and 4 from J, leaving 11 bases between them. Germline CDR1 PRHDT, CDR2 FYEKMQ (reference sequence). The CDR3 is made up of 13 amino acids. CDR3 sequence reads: CASSWSGAYEQYF. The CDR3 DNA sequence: TGTGCCAGCAGCTGGAGTGGGGCGTACGAGCAGTACTTC.

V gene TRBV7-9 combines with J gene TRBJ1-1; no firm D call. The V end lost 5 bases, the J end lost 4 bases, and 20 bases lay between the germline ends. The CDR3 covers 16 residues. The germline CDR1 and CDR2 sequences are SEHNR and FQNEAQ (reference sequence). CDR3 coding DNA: TGTGCCAGCAGCCAGATGGGCCTCGCGATGGGCACTGAAGCTTTCTTT. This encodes CASSQMGLAMGTEAFF.

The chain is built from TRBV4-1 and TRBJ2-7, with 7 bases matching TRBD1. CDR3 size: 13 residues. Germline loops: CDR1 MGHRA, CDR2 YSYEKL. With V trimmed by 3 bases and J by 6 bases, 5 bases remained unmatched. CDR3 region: CASSHRQGREQYF. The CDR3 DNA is TGCGCCAGCAGCCACCGACAGGGACGCGAGCAGTACTTC.

CDR3 bases: TGTGCCAGCAGCTTATTGTTATCGGGGGGTAGCGGGATGGATACGCAGTATTTT. Translation gives CASSLLLSGGSGMDTQYF. This chain links TRBV7-3 with TRBJ2-3; 8 bases fit TRBD2. Looked up from germline, CDR1 is SGHTA and CDR2 is FQGTGA. With V trimmed by 2 bases and J by 6 bases, 16 bases remained unmatched. CDR3 length: 18 residues.

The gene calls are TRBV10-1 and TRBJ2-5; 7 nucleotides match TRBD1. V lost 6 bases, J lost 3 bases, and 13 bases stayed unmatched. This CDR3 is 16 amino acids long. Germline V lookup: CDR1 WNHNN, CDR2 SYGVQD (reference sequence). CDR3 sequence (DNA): TGCGCCAGCAGCCAGACCCGTTTCGGGACAGAAGAGACCCAGTACTTC. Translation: CASSQTRFGTEETQYF.

DNA for the CDR3: TGTGCCAGCAGTTTCCGACAGGGTCTAAGGAATGAGCAGTTCTTC. This codes for CASSFRQGLRNEQFF. The chain is built from TRBV27 and TRBJ2-1; 7 positions agree with TRBD1. This CDR3 has 15 amino acids. The junction had 9 bases not matched to a gene; V was cut back by 3 bases and J by 7 bases. Germline V lookup: CDR1 MNHEY, CDR2 SMNVEV (reference sequence).